This T cell receptor (beta chain) is drawn from a study of blood T cell repertoires in COVID-19. Germline-derived CDR1 and CDR2 are SEHNR and FQNEAQ (reference sequence). There are 16 residues in the CDR3. V shed 1 base and J shed 0 bases, with 13 bases lying between them. The repertoire was sequenced with immunoSEQ multiplex PCR; TCRdb's copy has only in-frame clones and lacks some. The sample holds 270,000 or so clones; approximately 81% are singletons and the top ten take roughly 2.9%. This sequence was found in an older woman with active or convalescent COVID-19. The sample was peripheral blood. This rearrangement joins TRBV7-9 to TRBJ2-7; the D is unclear. The CDR3 reads CASSLVGDTNSYEQYF. As DNA, the CDR3 is TGTGCCAGCAGCTTAGTCGGTGACACGAACTCCTACGAGCAGTACTTC. The full variable domain, its missing parts supplied by reference TRBV7-9 and TRBJ2-7, is DTGVSQNPRHKITKRGQNVTFRCDPISEHNRLYWYRQTLGQGPEFLTYFQNEAQLEKSRLLSDRFSAERPKGSFSTLEIQRTEQGDSAMYLCASSLVGDTNSYEQYFGPGTRLTVT.